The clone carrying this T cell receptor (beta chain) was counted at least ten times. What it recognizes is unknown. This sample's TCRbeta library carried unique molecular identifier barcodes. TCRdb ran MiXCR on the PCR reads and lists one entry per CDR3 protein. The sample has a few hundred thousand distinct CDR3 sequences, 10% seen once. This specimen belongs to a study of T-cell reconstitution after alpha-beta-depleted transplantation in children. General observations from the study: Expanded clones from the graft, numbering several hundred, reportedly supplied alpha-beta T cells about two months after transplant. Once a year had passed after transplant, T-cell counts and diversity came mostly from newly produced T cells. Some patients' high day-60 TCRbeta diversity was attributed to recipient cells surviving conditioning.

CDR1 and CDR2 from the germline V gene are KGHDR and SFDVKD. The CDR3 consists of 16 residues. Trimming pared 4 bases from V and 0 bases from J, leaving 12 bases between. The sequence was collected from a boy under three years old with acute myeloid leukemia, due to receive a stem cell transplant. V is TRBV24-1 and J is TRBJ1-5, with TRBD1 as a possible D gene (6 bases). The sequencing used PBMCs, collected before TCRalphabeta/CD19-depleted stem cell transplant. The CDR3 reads CATSESQGLSNQPQHF. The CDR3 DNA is TGTGCCACCAGTGAGTCCCAGGGGCTTAGCAATCAGCCCCAGCATTTT.